These T cell receptor beta chains were read from a single sample in a study of cytomegalovirus exposure and HLA in healthy donors. Clones were read by immunoSEQ multiplex PCR, and TCRdb kept only the in-frame ones, dropping some. Among 150,000 to 250,000 clones listed, around 80% were seen once. The sequenced sample was PBMCs. These receptors all come from a woman in her twenties or thirties in good health and CMV-seronegative. The CDR3 runs from the conserved cysteine through the conserved F or W. The order of the fields is J gene, D gene, clone size, V gene, CDR3 DNA, CDR3 protein. A D gene is named only where the DNA matches it firmly. For some rows the clone size is stated as once, few or many, or as a class when expanded; others skip it.

>TRBJ1-1|-|-|TRBV20-1
TGCAGGACAGGGAACACTGAAGCTTTCTTT
CRTGNTEAFF
>TRBJ2-7|TRBD1|-|TRBV28
TGTGCCAGCAGTTTAATGCAGGGGGTGAGCTCCTACGAGCAGTACTTC
CASSLMQGVSSYEQYF
>TRBJ2-7|-|-|TRBV15
TGTGCCACCAGCAGGGGGGGGACATCTACCTACGAGCAGTACTTC
CATSRGGTSTYEQYF
>TRBJ2-3|-|once|TRBV7-8
TGTGCCAGCAGCTTAGTCGGGAGAGGGTATTTAGATACGCAGTATTTT
CASSLVGRGYLDTQYF
>TRBJ1-2|-|-|TRBV9
TGTGCCAGCAGCCAAGGGGGAGTATATGGCTACACCTTC
CASSQGGVYGYTF
>TRBJ2-7|TRBD2|-|TRBV28
TGTGCCAGCAGTTCTGGGGGACTAGTGTCACACGAGCAGTACTTC
CASSSGGLVSHEQYF
>TRBJ1-4|TRBD1|-|TRBV6-5
TGTGCCAGCAGAACCGACAGGGCCGAAAAACTGTTTTTT
CASRTDRAEKLFF
>TRBJ2-7|TRBD2|few|TRBV4-1
TGCGCCAGCAGCCAAGGCCCAGCGGGGTATTCAAGGTACGAGCAGTACTTC
CASSQGPAGYSRYEQYF
>TRBJ1-4|-|many|TRBV5-1
TGCGCCAGCAGGGCATCAGGGGCAACTAATGAAAAACTGTTTTTT
CASRASGATNEKLFF
>TRBJ2-7|-|few|TRBV7-2
TGTGCCAGCAGCTTAGCCGGGAAGATCTACGAGCAGTACTTC
CASSLAGKIYEQYF
>TRBJ1-1|-|-|TRBV5-6
TGTGCCAGCAGCTTGGGCGAGGGAACTGAAGCTTTCTTT
CASSLGEGTEAFF
>TRBJ2-5|TRBD2|few|TRBV5-1
TGCGCCAGCAGCTTATCACTAGCGGGGGCCACCCCTGGGCGACAAGAGACCCAGTACTTC
CASSLSLAGATPGRQETQYF
>TRBJ2-7|TRBD1|-|TRBV7-9
TGTGCCAGCAGCCCGGGACAGGGCACCTACGAGCAGTACTTC
CASSPGQGTYEQYF
>TRBJ2-1|TRBD1|-|TRBV5-1
TGCGCCAGCAGCTTTCAGACAGGGAGCTCCTACAATGAGCAGTTCTTC
CASSFQTGSSYNEQFF
>TRBJ2-5|TRBD1|-|TRBV5-1
TGCGCCAGCAGCTTGGGGGACAGGGATCAAGAGACCCAGTACTTC
CASSLGDRDQETQYF
>TRBJ1-4|TRBD1|once|TRBV27
TGTGCCAGCAGTTTATCGTGGACAGGCGGGGAACTGTTTTTT
CASSLSWTGGELFF
>TRBJ1-1|-|few|TRBV27
TGTGCCAGCAGTTTGGGGGGATTAACTGAAGCTTTCTTT
CASSLGGLTEAFF
>TRBJ2-5|-|-|TRBV29-1
TGCAGCCAGACTCGGGGGTCGGAGACCCAGTACTTC
CSQTRGSETQYF
>TRBJ2-7|-|-|TRBV21-1
TGTGCCAGCAGCACTCACAACCAATACGAGCAGTACTTC
CASSTHNQYEQYF
>TRBJ1-6|-|few|TRBV7-6
TGTGCCAGCAGCCAAGGGCGGGGGAATTCACCCCTCCACTTT
CASSQGRGNSPLHF
>TRBJ2-2|TRBD2|-|TRBV27
TGTGCCAGCAGTCTTACTCCACTAGCGGGAGGAAACACCGGGGAGCTGTTTTTT
CASSLTPLAGGNTGELFF
>TRBJ2-1|-|-|TRBV5-1
TGCGCCAGCAGCTTGGTCCAGGGGATAAGCTACAATGAGCAGTTCTTC
CASSLVQGISYNEQFF